This T cell receptor (beta chain) originates from a study of graft-versus-host responses after intestinal transplantation. At the level of the study: Multivisceral, liver-intestinal, or isolated intestinal transplants were received by the recipients. Recipients across the board were started on anti-thymocyte globulin induction, then kept on tacrolimus and steroids for about 3 years.

The assay was immunoSEQ multiplex PCR, and TCRdb's table has in-frame clones only and misses some. This table holds just over 85,000 clones, 92% found once. Only one count was recorded for this clone. Its antigen is not known. The CDR3 spans 13 residues. Trimming took 6 bases from V and 1 from J, leaving 9 bases between them. Germline V gene lookup returns CDR1 MNHEY and CDR2 SMNVEV (reference sequence). Whole-study findings and limits: Allograft clonal ratios (graft-versus-host to host-versus-graft) were high in patients who had graft-donor T cell macrochimerism. The recipient marrow held GvH clones, and some of them showed up first in ileum or blood.

The input for sequencing was unstimulated CD8+ T cells sorted from spleen or lymph node cells, taken before transplant. The receptor was isolated from a human donor who was the organ donor for an intestinal transplant. The gene calls are TRBV27 and TRBJ1-2; D unresolved. CDR3 sequence: CASSLRGNYGYTF. In nucleotides, the CDR3 is TGTGCCAGCAGCCTCCGGGGTAACTATGGCTACACCTTC.